Here is one T cell receptor (beta chain) with its context. These data are taken from a study of T cell clones after liver transplantation. The data were produced by immunoSEQ multiplex PCR, yet TCRdb's version contains in-frame clones alone and is incomplete. Of more than 95,000 clones in the sample, just over 90% were seen once. CDR3 length: 13 amino acids. Germline lookup yields CDR1 LNHDA and CDR2 SQIVND (reference sequence). The germline V and J ends were trimmed by 7 bases and 2 bases, with 9 bases remaining between them. The sample here was CD4+ T cells from blood, taken 12 months after liver transplant. The source of this sequence is a human patient who received a liver transplant. The graft donor may have contributed some T cells. The chain combines TRBV19 with TRBJ1-5, with D unclear. CDR3 in amino acids: CASTYSGNQPQHF. The CDR3 DNA reads TGTGCCAGTACCTATTCGGGCAATCAGCCCCAGCATTTT.